These T cell receptor beta chains were read from a single sample in a study of OX40 agonist ivuxolimab in advanced cancers. The protocol was immunoSEQ multiplex PCR, while the TCRdb copy is restricted to in-frame clones and leaves out a portion. The sample records 92,000 or so clones, 84% being singletons. The sample here was CD4+ or CD8+ T cells sorted from blood, taken in a trial of the OX40 agonist ivuxolimab. These receptors all come from an adult with an advanced solid tumor such as melanoma, head and neck, liver or kidney cancer. Each CDR3 is given with its conserved first and last residue. Each record gives: D gene, clone size, J gene, V gene, CDR3 length, CDR3 protein, CDR3 DNA. The D gene is left open where the match is weak. Clone size, where shown, is once, few, many, or a class for clones that have expanded.

TRBD1	NA	TRBJ1-6	TRBV18	14	CASSPRTGDSPLHF	TGTGCCAGCTCACCCCGGACAGGAGATTCACCCCTCCACTTT
NA	once	TRBJ2-7	TRBV29-1	12	CSVEDLRYEQYF	TGCAGCGTTGAAGATCTCCGTTACGAGCAGTACTTC
TRBD2	NA	TRBJ2-1	TRBV6-5	13	CASRTSQYNEQFF	TGTGCCAGCAGGACTAGCCAATACAATGAGCAGTTCTTC
TRBD2	NA	TRBJ2-7	TRBV9	13	CASSARRGGEQYF	TGTGCCAGCAGCGCACGCCGGGGGGGCGAGCAGTACTTC
NA	NA	TRBJ2-7	TRBV9	14	CASAAGSGTYEQYF	TGTGCCAGCGCCGCGGGATCGGGGACTTACGAGCAGTACTTC
NA	NA	TRBJ2-7	TRBV7-3	18	CASSPGRQATRSSYEQYF	TGTGCCAGCAGCCCTGGCCGCCAAGCGACCCGGAGCTCCTACGAGCAGTACTTC
TRBD2	once	TRBJ2-3	TRBV15	17	CATSRRTSGRGTDTQYF	TGTGCCACCAGCAGAAGGACTAGCGGGAGAGGAACAGATACGCAGTATTTT
NA	NA	TRBJ2-5	TRBV10-3	15	CAISVGGGFQETQYF	TGTGCCATCAGTGTGGGGGGAGGCTTCCAAGAGACCCAGTACTTC
NA	NA	TRBJ2-7	TRBV19	14	CASSIRGGAGEQYF	TGTGCCAGTAGTATAAGAGGGGGGGCCGGCGAGCAGTACTTC
NA	NA	TRBJ2-7	TRBV4-3	14	CASSQDLGPYEQYF	TGCGCCAGCAGCCAAGATCTAGGTCCCTACGAGCAGTACTTC
NA	NA	TRBJ2-7	TRBV21-1	16	CASSKVPQGSPYEQYF	TGTGCCAGCAGCAAAGTACCGCAGGGATCTCCCTACGAGCAGTACTTC
NA	few	TRBJ1-1	TRBV2	16	CASSEGGAGWLTEAFF	TGTGCCAGCAGTGAGGGTGGGGCAGGGTGGTTGACTGAAGCTTTCTTT
NA	NA	TRBJ2-7	TRBV5-6	13	CASSLTDSYEQYF	TGTGCCAGCAGCTTGACGGATTCCTACGAGCAGTACTTC
TRBD1	NA	TRBJ1-2	TRBV5-1	15	CASSSRQGKNDGYTF	TGCGCCAGCAGCTCCCGACAGGGAAAAAATGATGGCTACACCTTC
TRBD2	NA	TRBJ2-2	TRBV5-8	16	CASSLAGGSFAGELFF	TGTGCCAGCAGCTTGGCGGGCGGGAGTTTCGCCGGGGAGCTGTTTTTT
NA	NA	TRBJ1-2	TRBV19	15	CASSTPPGASYGYTF	TGTGCCAGTAGTACCCCCCCGGGGGCGAGCTATGGCTACACCTTC
TRBD1	NA	TRBJ2-5	TRBV10-3	14	CAISGTGGRETQYF	TGTGCCATCAGTGGGACAGGGGGTCGAGAGACCCAGTACTTC
NA	NA	TRBJ2-5	TRBV15	11	CATPPGETQYF	TGTGCCACCCCTCCCGGGGAGACCCAGTACTTC
NA	NA	TRBJ2-3	TRBV7-6	13	CASSLFSDDTQYF	TGTGCCAGCAGCTTGTTTAGCGACGATACGCAGTATTTT
NA	NA	TRBJ2-1	TRBV5-1	14	CASSSDISGNEQFF	TGCGCCAGCAGCTCGGATATAAGCGGCAATGAGCAGTTCTTC
TRBD2	NA	TRBJ2-2	TRBV4-2	14	CASSSAGGGGELFF	TGTGCCAGCAGCTCAGCGGGGGGTGGCGGGGAGCTGTTTTTT
TRBD1	NA	TRBJ2-7	TRBV6-1	14	CASSGQGYSYEQYF	TGTGCCAGCAGCGGACAGGGATACTCCTACGAGCAGTACTTC
NA	NA	TRBJ2-1	TRBV2	10	CASSTNEQFF	TGTGCCAGCAGTACCAATGAGCAGTTCTTC
TRBD2	many	TRBJ2-7	TRBV18	15	CASSFPTGLANEQYF	TGTGCCAGCTCGTTCCCGACGGGACTAGCCAACGAGCAGTACTTC
NA	NA	TRBJ2-7	TRBV6-5	13	CASSLTRSYEQYF	TGTGCCAGCAGCCTTACTAGAAGCTACGAGCAGTACTTC
NA	once	TRBJ1-2	TRBV4-3	16	CASSQDRSAGGYGYTF	TGCGCCAGCAGCCAAGATCGTTCGGCAGGCGGTTATGGCTACACCTTC
TRBD2	once	TRBJ2-1	TRBV7-8	16	CASTNMEREGNNEQFF	TGTGCCAGCACGAACATGGAGCGGGAGGGTAACAATGAGCAGTTCTTC
TRBD2	once	TRBJ2-1	TRBV10-1	13	CASSSGRGNEQFF	TGCGCCAGCAGTAGCGGGAGGGGCAATGAGCAGTTCTTC
NA	few	TRBJ1-1	TRBV11-2	12	CASSLSGLGAFF	TGTGCCAGCAGCTTATCAGGGTTAGGGGCTTTCTTT
TRBD2	NA	TRBJ2-1	TRBV7-8	17	CASSLRASGHSYNEQFF	TGTGCCAGCAGCTTAAGGGCTAGCGGGCACTCCTACAATGAGCAGTTCTTC
TRBD2	NA	TRBJ2-3	TRBV7-2	16	CASSIDSGVLRDTQYF	TGTGCCAGCAGCATCGATAGCGGGGTCCTCCGAGATACGCAGTATTTT
TRBD2	NA	TRBJ2-3	TRBV19	16	CASSLGLAGLIDTQYF	TGTGCCAGTAGTCTAGGGCTAGCGGGGTTGATAGATACGCAGTATTTT
TRBD2	NA	TRBJ2-4	TRBV5-1	13	CASSPGGTSHQYF	TGCGCCAGCAGCCCGGGGGGGACATCCCATCAGTACTTC
NA	NA	TRBJ2-7	TRBV12-5	14	CASGLVGGIYEQYF	TGTGCTAGTGGTTTGGTAGGCGGAATTTACGAGCAGTACTTC